This paragraph covers one T cell receptor (beta chain) sequence. V gave up 0 bases and J gave up 4 bases, with 10 bases separating them. Germline V gene data show CDR1 as LNHNV and CDR2 as YYDKDF (reference sequence). The CDR3 is 15 residues long. As originally analysed: From reference gene primer amplification, estimates of nucleated cell counts were derived. Clones were sequenced by immunoSEQ multiplex PCR, and TCRdb holds only the in-frame ones, with some missing. From that table come the V and J calls and clone size; the DNA was used to work out D and trimming. The sample carries 150,000 to 200,000 clones, about 77% recorded once. The data were obtained in a study of blood T cell repertoires in COVID-19. Study-level information: Some COVID-19 samples were acute and others convalescent; all came from the United States, Italy and Spain. Sources were T cells, B-cell-depleted T cells, or PBMCs; the material itself was cDNA or gDNA.

The TCR comes from a woman older than 75 with active or convalescent COVID-19. The sequenced material came from peripheral blood. The chain has TRBV15 and TRBJ1-3, with D possibly matching TRBD1 (6 bases). In nucleotides, the CDR3 is TGTGCCACCAGCAGAGAAGCAGGGGTCGGAAACACCATATATTTT. Translated, it gives CATSREAGVGNTIYF.